Here is one T cell receptor beta chain with its context. At least ten counts were recorded for this clonotype. Its antigen is still unknown. One base away there is no much larger clone; base qualities are not given. Taken with the paper, the label for time point translates to: newly diagnosed GD, antithyroid drugs for less than 3 months. RNA was extracted from PBMCs in TRIzol for both TCR sequencing and RNA sequencing. The diagnosis of Graves' disease followed American Thyroid Association guidelines. The patients came from an endocrinology department in Xi'an, China. From each patient, approximately 10 milliliters of peripheral blood was collected into an EDTA anticoagulant tube. Ficoll Paque Plus density gradient separation was used to isolate PBMCs, and no further T cell sorting was performed. RNA quality was checked with an Agilent 2100 Bioanalyzer and agarose gel, and concentration with a NanoDrop 2000.

Germline trimming amounts to 3 bases on V and 12 bases on J, with 4 as the count of junction bases outside the gene matches. The germline V gene (reference sequence) sets CDR1 to LGHDT and CDR2 to YNNKEL. There are 14 amino acids in the CDR3, from cysteine to phenylalanine inclusive. The sequence is cut down to CDR3 DNA, 42 bases in frame from base 1. Library preparation was by multiplex PCR. The sequencing machine was an Illumina HiSeq 4000. iRepertoire HTBI primers and Arm-PCR amplification of CDR3 regions were used to construct TCR beta libraries. Before sequencing, the PCR products went through gel purification. The study's own analysis went as follows. A total of 62 TRBV and 14 TRBJ segments were identified across samples and were used for gene usage analysis of CDR3 amino acid clonotypes. COPE and FqMerger were used to merge the filtered high-quality paired reads into contigs. BLAST was used to align contigs to IMGT TRBV, TRBD and TRBJ reference genes, with CDR3 defined following IMGT. Highly expanded clones were defined as clonotypes with a frequency above 0.1%. Shannon entropy served as the measure of repertoire diversity, while the Gini coefficient captured V-J evenness. A clonotype found in more than one individual was treated as public. TCRdb passed the public sequencing reads through fastp at Q25 and MiXCR, retaining productive beta sequences. Each entry is one CDR3 protein sequence, shown with its most common DNA and genes. None of the V and J calls come from the authors' own analysis; TCRdb made them. Across this sample there are about 400,000 distinct CDR3 sequences, with about 15% seen only once. The top ten hold around 7.6% of the sample.

This sample is drawn from a study of regulatory T cells in long-lasting Graves disease (dated by TCRdb to the early 2020s). Notes on the research overall: Antithyroid drugs had been taken for less than 3 months by newly diagnosed Graves' disease patients. Persistent Graves' disease patients were compared with newly diagnosed Graves' disease patients by peripheral blood TCR sequencing and RNA sequencing. The study took place in China and was registered as a clinical trial. A total of roughly 33 samples underwent TCR sequencing: some 13 from persistent and roughly 20 from newly diagnosed Graves' disease patients.

Points the paper makes about the study in general: Patients with persistent disease shared more public clonotypes (approximately 2,500) than newly diagnosed patients did (966). Lower TCR Shannon entropy and fewer highly expanded clones were observed in persistent Graves' disease patients than in newly diagnosed patients, which suggested clonal expansion. Peripheral blood alone was examined, since thyroid tissue, which constituted the primary lesion, could not be accessed. The small sample size was acknowledged by the authors as a limitation that may reduce accuracy. Sequencing and analysis were restricted to the TCR beta chain. Preferential use of TRBV28, TRBJ1-2 and TRBJ2-5 was observed in persistent disease, whereas TRBV20-1 and TRBJ2-1 were favored in newly diagnosed disease.

These data were also filed under a second study, of T cells in Graves' hyperthyroidism and ophthalmopathy. The second study's paper adds: Stable Graves' hyperthyroidism was defined as the absence of progression to ophthalmopathy over 18 months of follow-up. Hyperthyroidism patients were newly diagnosed, with disease duration under 2 months, and aged 18 to 65 years. The study excluded patients with uncontrolled infections, other autoimmune diseases, pregnancy or lactation. Diagnoses were established on the basis of clinical symptoms, serum thyroxine and TRAb, thyroid ultrasound, and orbital computed tomography. The TCR CDR3 was subjected to a first round of RT-PCR using the HTBI primer set and the Qiagen OneStep RT-PCR kit. Most expanded thyroid clonotypes (frequency above 0.001) were also detected in blood, a finding suggesting that blood repertoires may reflect thyroid immune responses. In cross-validation, a model built on a 13 V-J signature told ophthalmopathy apart from stable hyperthyroidism with about 90% sensitivity and approximately 84% specificity, and in testing the same model reached 80%/75%. During validation, the model predicted progression to ophthalmopathy a median of approximately 7 months ahead of onset, with more than 60% sensitivity and around 72% specificity. A discovery cohort of approximately 100 patients, 43 with Graves' ophthalmopathy and 57 with stable Graves' hyperthyroidism, was used to find distinguishing TCR V-J signatures. Whether ophthalmopathy could be predicted prospectively was tested in an independent validation cohort made up of under 20 hyperthyroidism patients plus 17 patients who later progressed to ophthalmopathy. The roughly 100 discovery patients were randomly split 7:3 into training and test sets. In roughly six Graves' hyperthyroidism patients, the study also compared T-cell repertoires from thyroid tissue with T-cell repertoires from blood. Once sampling was done, hyperthyroidism patients were given methimazole at a starting dose of 30 mg daily, whereas ophthalmopathy patients were given high-dose intravenous methylprednisolone. The libraries were constructed in a second round of multiplex PCR and then size-selected and purified. Libraries were sequenced paired-end with 100 bp reads on an Illumina HiSeq2000. SOAPnuke was used to process the raw data, throwing out any read that contained adapters or uncalled bases, had a mean Phred below 15, or lacked an exact constant-primer or identifier match. COPE v1.2.5 was used to merge the high-quality paired reads, and each unique nucleotide sequence was defined as a clonotype. Clonotypes were aligned to IMGT TRBV, TRBD and TRBJ reference segments using MiTCR v1.1. The analysis was restricted to V-J combinations with a frequency above 0.0001, which together covered 99.2% of the repertoires. A TCS score was defined as the ratio of F50 (clonal expansion) to E x V (chaos), with BLOSUM62-based TCRdist applied between CDR3 peptides within each V-J. Welch's t-statistics and random forest reduced 514 V-J features to 13, which were used in a naive Bayes classifier (R e1071). No statistical method was used to fix the sample size in advance, and group allocation was not hidden from the investigators. The paper reports TCR Vbeta CDR3 sequencing of approximately 130 peripheral blood samples: around 45 ophthalmopathy, under 80 hyperthyroidism and 17 progressor patients.

The chain employs TRBV3-1 and TRBJ2-1, and 14 bases in between align with TRBD2. The specimen comprised peripheral blood mononuclear cells (PBMCs), sampled at new diagnosis, from a patient treated with antithyroid drugs. The clonotype originates from a woman in her thirties or forties with Graves disease. Donor details come from another sample of the same person, matched by shared clones. The sequence in DNA is TGTGCCAGCAGCCAGGGACTAGCGGGAGTTGGGCAGTTCTTC. The resulting protein is CASSQGLAGVGQFF.